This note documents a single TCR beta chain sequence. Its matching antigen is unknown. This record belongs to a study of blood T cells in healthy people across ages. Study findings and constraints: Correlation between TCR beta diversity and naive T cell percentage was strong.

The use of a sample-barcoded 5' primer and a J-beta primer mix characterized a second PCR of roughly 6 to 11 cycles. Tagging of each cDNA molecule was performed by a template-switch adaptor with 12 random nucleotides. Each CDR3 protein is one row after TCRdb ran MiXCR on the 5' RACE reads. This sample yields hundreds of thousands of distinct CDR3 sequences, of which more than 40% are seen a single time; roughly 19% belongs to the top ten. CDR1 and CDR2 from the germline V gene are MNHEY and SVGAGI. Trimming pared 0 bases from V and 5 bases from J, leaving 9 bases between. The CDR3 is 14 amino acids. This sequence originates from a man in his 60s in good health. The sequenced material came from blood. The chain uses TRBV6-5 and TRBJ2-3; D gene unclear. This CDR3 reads CASSYSGPGDTQYF. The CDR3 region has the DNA TGTGCCAGCAGTTACTCGGGTCCCGGAGATACGCAGTATTTT.